This T cell receptor (beta chain) was profiled in a study of vaccination and CD4 T cells after COVID-19. Stated treatment: approximately 10-day PBMC culture with coronavirus spike peptide pools or control peptides (ViraFEST assay). The Oncomine TCR Beta short-read assay was applied to DNA of cultured CD4+ T cells. Via MiXCR, TCRdb re-called the PCR reads, giving one row per CDR3 protein. The sample holds 13,000 to 15,000 distinct CDR3 sequences, approximately 60% seen once. This CDR3 region has 14 residues. V trimming: 5 bases; J trimming: 6 bases; junction bases outside the gene matches: 9. Germline V gives CDR1 MNHNS, CDR2 SASEGT. By share, this clonotype ranks as large (0.1 to 1%). Its specificity is unknown.

The sequencing sample was made of CD4+ T cells from blood, cultured in vitro. This receptor was identified in a human donor who had recovered from COVID-19. The chain has TRBV6-1 and TRBJ2-7; 8 bases are a match to TRBD2. The CDR3 sequence: CASSTDTRGGEQYF. Here the CDR3 DNA reads TGTGCCAGCAGTACAGATACACGGGGGGGCGAGCAGTACTTC.